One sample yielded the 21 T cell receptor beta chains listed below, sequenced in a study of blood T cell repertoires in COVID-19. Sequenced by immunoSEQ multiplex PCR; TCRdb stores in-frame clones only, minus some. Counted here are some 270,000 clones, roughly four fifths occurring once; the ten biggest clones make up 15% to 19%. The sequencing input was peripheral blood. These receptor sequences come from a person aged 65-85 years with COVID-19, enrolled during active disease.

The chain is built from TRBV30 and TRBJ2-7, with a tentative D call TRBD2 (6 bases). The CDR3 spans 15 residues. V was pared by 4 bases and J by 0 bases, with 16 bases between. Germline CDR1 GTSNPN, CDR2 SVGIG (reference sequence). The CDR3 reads CAWKRSSGASYEQYF. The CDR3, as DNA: TGTGCCTGGAAAAGGAGTAGCGGAGCCTCCTACGAGCAGTACTTC.

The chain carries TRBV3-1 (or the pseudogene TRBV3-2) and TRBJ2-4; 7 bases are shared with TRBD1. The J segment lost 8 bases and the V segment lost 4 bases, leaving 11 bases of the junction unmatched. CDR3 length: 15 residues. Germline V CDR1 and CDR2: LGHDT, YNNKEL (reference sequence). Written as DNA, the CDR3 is TGTGCCAGCAGCCCCACGACAGGGCGATTGGACATTCAGTACTTC. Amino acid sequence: CASSPTTGRLDIQYF.

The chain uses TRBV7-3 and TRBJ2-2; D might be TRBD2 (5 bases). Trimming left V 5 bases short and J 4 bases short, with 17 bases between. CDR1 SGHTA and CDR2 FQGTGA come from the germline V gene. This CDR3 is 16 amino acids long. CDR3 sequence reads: CASSAGNKVGTGELFF. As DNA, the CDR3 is TGTGCCAGCAGCGCCGGGAACAAAGTCGGCACCGGGGAGCTGTTTTTT.

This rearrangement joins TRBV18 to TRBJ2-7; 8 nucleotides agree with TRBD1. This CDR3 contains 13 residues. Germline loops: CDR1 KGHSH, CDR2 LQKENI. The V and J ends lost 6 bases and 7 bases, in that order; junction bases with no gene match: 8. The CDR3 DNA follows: TGTGCCAGCTCGCCCAGGGGGCAGGGTGAGCAGTACTTC. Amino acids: CASSPRGQGEQYF. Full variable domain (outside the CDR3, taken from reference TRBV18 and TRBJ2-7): NAGVMQNPRHLVRRRGQEARLRCSPMKGHSHVYWYRQLPEEGLKFMVYLQKENIIDESGMPKERFSAEFPKEGPSILRIQQVVRGDSAAYFCASSPRGQGEQYFGPGTRLTVT.

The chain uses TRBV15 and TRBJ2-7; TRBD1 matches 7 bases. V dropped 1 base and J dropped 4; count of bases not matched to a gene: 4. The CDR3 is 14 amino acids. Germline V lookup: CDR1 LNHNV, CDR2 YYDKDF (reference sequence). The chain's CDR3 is CATSRGGQQYEQYF. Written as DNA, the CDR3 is TGTGCCACCAGCAGAGGGGGACAGCAATACGAGCAGTACTTC.

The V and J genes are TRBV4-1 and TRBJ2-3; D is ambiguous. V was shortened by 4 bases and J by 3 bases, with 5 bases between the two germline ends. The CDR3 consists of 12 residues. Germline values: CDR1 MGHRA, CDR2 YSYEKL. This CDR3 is CASSLRTDTQYF. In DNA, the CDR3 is TGCGCCAGCAGCCTGCGTACAGATACGCAGTATTTT.

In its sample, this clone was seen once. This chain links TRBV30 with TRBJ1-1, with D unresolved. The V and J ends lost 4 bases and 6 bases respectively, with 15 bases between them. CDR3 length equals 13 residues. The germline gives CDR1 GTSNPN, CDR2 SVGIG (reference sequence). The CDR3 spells CAWNHYRRAEAFF. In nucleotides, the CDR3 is TGTGCCTGGAACCACTACCGACGGGCTGAAGCTTTCTTT.

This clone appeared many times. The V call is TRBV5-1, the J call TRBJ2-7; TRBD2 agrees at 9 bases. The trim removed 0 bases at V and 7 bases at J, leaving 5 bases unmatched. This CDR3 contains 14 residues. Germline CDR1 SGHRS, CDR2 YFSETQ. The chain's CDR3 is CASSLVSGSAEQYF. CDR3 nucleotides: TGCGCCAGCAGCTTGGTTAGCGGGAGCGCTGAGCAGTACTTC.

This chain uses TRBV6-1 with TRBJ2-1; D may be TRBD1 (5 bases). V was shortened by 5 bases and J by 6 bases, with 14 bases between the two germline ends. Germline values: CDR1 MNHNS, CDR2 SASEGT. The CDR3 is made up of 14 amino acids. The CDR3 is CASSYSLQGNEQFF. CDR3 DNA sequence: TGTGCCAGCAGTTATTCCCTTCAGGGCAATGAGCAGTTCTTC.

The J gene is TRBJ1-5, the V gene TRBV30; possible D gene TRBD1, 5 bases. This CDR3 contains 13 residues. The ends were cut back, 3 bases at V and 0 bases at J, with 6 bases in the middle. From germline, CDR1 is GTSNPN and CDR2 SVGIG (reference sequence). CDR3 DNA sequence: TGTGCCTGGAGGGGGCATAGCAATCAGCCCCAGCATTTT. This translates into CAWRGHSNQPQHF.

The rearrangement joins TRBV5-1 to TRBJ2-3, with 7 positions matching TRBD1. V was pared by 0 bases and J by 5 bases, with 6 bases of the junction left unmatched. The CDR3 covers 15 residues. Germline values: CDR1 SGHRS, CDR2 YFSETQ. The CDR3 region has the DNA TGCGCCAGCAGCTTGGATAGGGGGCGGATAGATACGCAGTATTTT. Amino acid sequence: CASSLDRGRIDTQYF.

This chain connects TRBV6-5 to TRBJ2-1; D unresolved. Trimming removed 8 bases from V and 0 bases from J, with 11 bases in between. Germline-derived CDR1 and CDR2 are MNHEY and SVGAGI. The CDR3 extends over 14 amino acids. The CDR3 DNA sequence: TGTGCCAGCCTGCAGCGAAGCTCCTACAATGAGCAGTTCTTC. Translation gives CASLQRSSYNEQFF.

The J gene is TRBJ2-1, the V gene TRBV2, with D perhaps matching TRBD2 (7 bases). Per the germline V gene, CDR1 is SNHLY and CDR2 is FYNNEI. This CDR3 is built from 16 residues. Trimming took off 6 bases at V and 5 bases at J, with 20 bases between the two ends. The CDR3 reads CASSSAGADSNNEQFF. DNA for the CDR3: TGTGCCAGCAGCTCCGCGGGGGCGGACAGCAACAATGAGCAGTTCTTC. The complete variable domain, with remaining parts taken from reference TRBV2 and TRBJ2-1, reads EPEVTQTPSHQVTQMGQEVILRCVPISNHLYFYWYRQILGQKVEFLVSFYNNEISEKSEIFDDQFSVERPDGSNFTLKIRSTKLEDSAMYFCASSSAGADSNNEQFFGPGTRLTVL.

The CDR3 coding sequence is TGTGCCAGCTCACCAACCCCGGGTTCAGCTAACTATGGCTACACCTTC. It is translated as CASSPTPGSANYGYTF. The chain carries TRBV18 and TRBJ1-2; D not resolved. Germline V lookup: CDR1 KGHSH, CDR2 LQKENI. The CDR3 extends over 16 amino acids. Between the trimmed V and J ends, which lost 2 bases and 0 bases, there was a span of 13 bases.

CDR3 protein: CASSLLAGAVGTDTQYF. CDR3 coding DNA: TGTGCCAGCAGCTTACTAGCGGGGGCCGTAGGCACAGATACGCAGTATTTT. This rearrangement joins TRBV7-9 to TRBJ2-3; 10 bases line up with TRBD2. Germline CDR1 and CDR2: SEHNR and FQNEAQ (reference sequence). The ends lost 2 bases at V and 1 base at J; junction bases unmatched: 6. The CDR3 contains 17 residues.

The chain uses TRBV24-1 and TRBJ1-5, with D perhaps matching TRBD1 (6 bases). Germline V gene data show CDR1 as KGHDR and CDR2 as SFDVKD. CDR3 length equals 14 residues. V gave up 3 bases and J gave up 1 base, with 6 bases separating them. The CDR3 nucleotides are TGTGCCACCAGTGATGGACAGAGCAATCAGCCCCAGCATTTT. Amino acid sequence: CATSDGQSNQPQHF.

The CDR3: CASSQVAGATYNEQFF. The CDR3 DNA is TGTGCCAGCAGCCAAGTAGCGGGAGCAACCTACAATGAGCAGTTCTTC. V is TRBV14 and J is TRBJ2-1, with 9 bases that match TRBD2. Germline CDR1 is SGHDN and CDR2 is FVKESK. The CDR3 consists of 16 residues. With 1 base clipped from V and 2 bases from J, the junction kept 3 bases outside the gene matches.

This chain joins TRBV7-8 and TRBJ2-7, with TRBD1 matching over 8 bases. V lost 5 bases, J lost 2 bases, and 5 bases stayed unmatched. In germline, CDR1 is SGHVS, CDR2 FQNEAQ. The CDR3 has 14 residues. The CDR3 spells CASSPRQGTYEQYF. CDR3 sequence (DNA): TGTGCCAGCAGCCCCAGACAGGGGACCTACGAGCAGTACTTC.

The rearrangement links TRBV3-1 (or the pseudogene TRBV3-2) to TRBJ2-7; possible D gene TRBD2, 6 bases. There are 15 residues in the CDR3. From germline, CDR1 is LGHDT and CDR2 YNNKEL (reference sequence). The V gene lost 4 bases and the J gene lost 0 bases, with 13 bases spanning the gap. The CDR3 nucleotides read TGTGCCAGCAGCCCCTGGGCGGGAAGCTCCTACGAGCAGTACTTC. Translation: CASSPWAGSSYEQYF.

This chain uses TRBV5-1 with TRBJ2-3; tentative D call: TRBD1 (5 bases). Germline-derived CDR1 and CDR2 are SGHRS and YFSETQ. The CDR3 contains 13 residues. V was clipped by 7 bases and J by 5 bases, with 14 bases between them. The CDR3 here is CASLGPQGDTQYF. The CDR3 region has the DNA TGCGCCAGCCTAGGGCCCCAGGGAGATACGCAGTATTTT.

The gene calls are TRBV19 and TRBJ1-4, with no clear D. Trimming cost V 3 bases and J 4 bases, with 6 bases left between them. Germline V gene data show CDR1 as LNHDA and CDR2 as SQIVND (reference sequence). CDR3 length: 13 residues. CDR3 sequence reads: CASSIGHNEKLFF. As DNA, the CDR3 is TGTGCCAGTAGTATTGGCCATAATGAAAAACTGTTTTTT.